These 29 T cell receptor beta chains share one sample of origin, sequenced in a study of T-cell reconstitution after alpha-beta-depleted transplantation in children. Library preparation (for TCRbeta) was performed with unique molecular identifiers. From the PCR reads, TCRdb called clonotypes with MiXCR, one entry per CDR3 protein. This repertoire shows hundreds of thousands of distinct CDR3 sequences, roughly 17% found once; its top ten account for about 1.1%. The starting material was PBMCs from the stem cell graft donor, obtained from the stem cell graft. Receptors were obtained from a human donor who donated a stem cell graft to a child with acute myeloid leukemia.

The chain employs TRBV5-1 and TRBJ2-2, with D perhaps matching TRBD2 (6 bases). CDR3 length equals 15 residues. V lost 7 bases and J 2 bases, leaving 15 bases between the germline ends. Germline V gene sequence: CDR1 SGHRS, CDR2 YFSETQ. CDR3 coding DNA: TGCGCCAGCGGCCCGGGGGACCTTAACACCGGGGAGCTGTTTTTT. This encodes CASGPGDLNTGELFF.

This clonotype has at least ten counts. V is TRBV7-3 and J is TRBJ2-7; D might be TRBD1 (5 bases). The CDR3 length is 13 residues. The V end was cut by 1 base, the J end by 2 bases, with 6 bases between. Germline-derived CDR1 and CDR2 are SGHTA and FQGTGA. The CDR3 nucleotides are TGTGCCAGCAGCTTAATACAGGCCTACGAGCAGTACTTC. Amino acid sequence: CASSLIQAYEQYF.

This clonotype occurred many times. The rearrangement joins TRBV6-1 to TRBJ2-1, with D perhaps assigned TRBD1 or TRBD2 (5 bases each). V was clipped by 6 bases and J by 8 bases, with 14 bases between them. This CDR3 spans 13 amino acids. Germline V gene sequence: CDR1 MNHNS, CDR2 SASEGT. In nucleotides, the CDR3 is TGTGCCAGCAGAAGGGGAGTACGGGATGAGCAGTTCTTC. It translates to CASRRGVRDEQFF.

The rearrangement links TRBV11-2 to TRBJ2-5; D is ambiguous. Germline CDR1 and CDR2: SGHAT and FQNNGV. CDR3 length: 14 residues. The V end was cut by 5 bases, the J end by 1 base, with 11 bases between. The CDR3: CASSPPARQETQYF. The CDR3 DNA reads as TGTGCCAGCAGCCCCCCGGCCCGCCAAGAGACCCAGTACTTC.

The rearrangement joins TRBV2 to TRBJ2-3; possible D gene TRBD2, 5 bases. The CDR3 contains 15 residues. The germline CDR1 and CDR2 sequences are SNHLY and FYNNEI. V was trimmed by 6 bases and J by 4 bases, leaving 17 bases between them. The CDR3: CASSDPGNRADTQYF. Here the CDR3 DNA reads TGTGCCAGCAGCGATCCGGGAAACCGCGCAGATACGCAGTATTTT. The full variable domain, with the rest looked up from reference TRBV2 and TRBJ2-3, is EPEVTQTPSHQVTQMGQEVILRCVPISNHLYFYWYRQILGQKVEFLVSFYNNEISEKSEIFDDQFSVERPDGSNFTLKIRSTKLEDSAMYFCASSDPGNRADTQYFGPGTRLTVL.

The rearrangement joins TRBV5-5 to TRBJ2-7; unclear D gene. V dropped 6 bases and J dropped 6 bases, with 10 bases sitting between them. From germline, CDR1 is SGHKS and CDR2 YYEKEE (reference sequence). This CDR3 contains 11 residues. CDR3 residues: CASTLSGEQYF. The DNA of the CDR3 is TGTGCCAGCACTCTTTCGGGCGAGCAGTACTTC.

V and J are TRBV20-1 and TRBJ2-3, with D perhaps matching TRBD1 (6 bases). V lost 3 bases and J lost 2, with 15 bases in between. Germline CDR1 and CDR2: DFQATT and SNEGSKA (reference sequence). CDR3 length: 15 amino acids. As DNA, the CDR3 is TGCAGTGCTAGTAAATCGGGACATCTCACAGATACGCAGTATTTT. Translation gives CSASKSGHLTDTQYF.

V usage is TRBV4-3 and J usage is TRBJ1-5; possible D gene TRBD1, 5 bases. The CDR3 loop spans 18 amino acids. The germline V gene has CDR1 LGHNA and CDR2 YSLEER. V lost 2 bases and J lost 0, with 17 bases in between. This CDR3 reads CASSQTIGTLNSNQPQHF. For the CDR3, the DNA is TGCGCCAGCAGCCAAACCATAGGGACTCTGAATAGCAATCAGCCCCAGCATTTT.

This clonotype has more than one count but fewer than ten. This chain uses TRBV12-3 or TRBV12-4 with TRBJ1-1; 9 bases are a match to TRBD1. The trim removed 6 bases at V and 0 bases at J, leaving 8 bases unmatched. This CDR3 has 16 amino acids. CDR3 region: CASRAGTGRMNTEAFF. The DNA for the CDR3 is TGTGCCAGCAGGGCCGGGACAGGGCGGATGAACACTGAAGCTTTCTTT.

This clonotype appeared many times. The V call is TRBV6-5, the J call TRBJ2-3; D is unresolved. V was cut by 2 bases and J by 1 base, with 22 bases left in between. Germline V gene data show CDR1 as MNHEY and CDR2 as SVGAGI. This CDR3 has 19 amino acids. The CDR3 spells CASSYAHVASFPGTDTQYF. The CDR3 bases are TGTGCCAGCAGTTACGCCCATGTTGCTAGTTTTCCCGGCACAGATACGCAGTATTTT.

This clonotype was detected a few times. The chain links TRBV12-3 or TRBV12-4 to TRBJ2-5; 7 nucleotides align to TRBD2. The CDR3 has 12 amino acids. V dropped 7 bases and J dropped 5; count of bases not matched to a gene: 4. CDR3 in DNA: TGTGCCAGCACCATGGGGGGGGAGACCCAGTACTTC. Protein sequence: CASTMGGETQYF.

The V gene is TRBV20-1, the J gene TRBJ1-1; D ambiguous. Trimming shortened V by 0 bases and J by 0 bases, and 11 bases separated the two germline ends. This CDR3 contains 15 residues. The germline V gene has CDR1 DFQATT and CDR2 SNEGSKA (reference sequence). The CDR3 protein is CSARDLEALNTEAFF. CDR3 bases: TGCAGTGCTAGAGATCTGGAGGCCTTGAACACTGAAGCTTTCTTT.

The chain has TRBV13 and TRBJ1-1, with D perhaps matching TRBD1 (6 bases). The CDR3 is 14 amino acids. Trimming cost V 2 bases and J 5 bases, with 12 bases left between them. CDR1 is PRHDT, CDR2 FYEKMQ, per germline (reference sequence). The CDR3 sequence: CASSLPGARTEAFF. CDR3 DNA: TGTGCCAGCAGCTTACCGGGGGCACGGACTGAAGCTTTCTTT. Full variable domain (rest looked up from reference TRBV13 and TRBJ1-1): AAGVIQSPRHLIKEKRETATLKCYPIPRHDTVYWYQQGPGQDPQFLISFYEKMQSDKGSIPDRFSAQQFSDYHSELNMSSLELGDSALYFCASSLPGARTEAFFGQGTRLTVV.

The chain links TRBV24-1 to TRBJ1-5; 7 bases are shared with TRBD1. Germline values: CDR1 KGHDR, CDR2 SFDVKD. The CDR3 has 14 amino acids. J was trimmed by 4 bases and V by 4 bases; bases with no gene match: 3. The chain's CDR3 is CATSDAGGNQPQHF. CDR3 coding DNA: TGTGCCACCAGTGACGCAGGGGGGAATCAGCCCCAGCATTTT.

The chain recombines TRBV4-3 with TRBJ1-1; D possibly corresponds to TRBD1 (6 bases). The CDR3 covers 14 residues. The V and J ends lost 1 base and 3 bases respectively, with 9 bases between them. Germline CDR1 reads LGHNA; CDR2 reads YSLEER. CDR3 nucleotide sequence: TGCGCCAGCAGCCAAGGGCAGGGGCACACTGAAGCTTTCTTT. Its translation: CASSQGQGHTEAFF.

The chain carries TRBV7-8 and TRBJ1-4; D is ambiguous. This CDR3 comprises 16 residues. CDR1 and CDR2 from the germline V gene are SGHVS and FQNEAQ. V was trimmed by 0 bases and J by 3 bases, leaving 11 bases between them. CDR3 DNA: TGTGCCAGCAGCTTAGCAGTCGGTTTAGCTAATGAAAAACTGTTTTTT. Protein: CASSLAVGLANEKLFF.

This clonotype has a count of ten or more. CDR3 bases: TGTGCCAGCAGCTTAGATCTGGGCTCCAATGAGCAGTTCTTC. Translated: CASSLDLGSNEQFF. The V gene is TRBV7-2, the J gene TRBJ2-1; D not certain. Germline CDR1 reads SGHTA; CDR2 reads FQGNSA. V was pared by 1 base and J by 6 bases, with 10 bases between. This CDR3 has 14 amino acids.

V is TRBV7-2 and J is TRBJ2-3; possibly TRBD1 or TRBD2 for D (5 bases each). The germline CDR1 and CDR2 sequences are SGHTA and FQGNSA. CDR3 length: 14 residues. V lost 5 bases to trimming and J lost 2 bases, with 11 bases between them. CDR3 sequence: CASSPGRFTDTQYF. The CDR3 coding sequence is TGTGCCAGCAGCCCGGGACGCTTCACAGATACGCAGTATTTT.

This chain uses TRBV20-1 with TRBJ1-6, with D unclear. Germline loops: CDR1 DFQATT, CDR2 SNEGSKA (reference sequence). Trimming left V 6 bases short and J 6 bases short, with 12 bases between. This CDR3 comprises 13 residues. The CDR3 coding sequence is TGCAGTGCCACTCGAGGGAGTAATTCACCCCTCCACTTT. It is translated as CSATRGSNSPLHF.

This clonotype has at least ten counts. CDR3 in DNA: TGTGCCATCAGTGAAACACCGGCTAGCACAGATACGCAGTATTTT. Translated: CAISETPASTDTQYF. This rearrangement joins TRBV10-3 to TRBJ2-3, with D uncertain. Trimming removed 3 bases from V and 0 bases from J, with 10 bases in between. CDR3 length: 15 amino acids. Per the germline V gene, CDR1 is ENHRY and CDR2 is SYGVKD.

This clonotype was counted only a few times. The rearrangement joins TRBV4-2 to TRBJ1-5; 9 positions agree with TRBD1. V lost 2 bases and J lost 0; bases outside the gene matches: 11. Germline values: CDR1 LGHNA, CDR2 YNFKEQ. The CDR3 has 19 amino acids. Written as DNA, the CDR3 is TGTGCCAGCAGCCAATCACCGGGACAGGGTAGATATAGCAATCAGCCCCAGCATTTT. It yields the protein CASSQSPGQGRYSNQPQHF.

This chain joins TRBV10-1 and TRBJ2-5; the D is unclear. Looked up from germline, CDR1 is WNHNN and CDR2 is SYGVQD (reference sequence). The V and J ends lost 3 bases and 4 bases respectively, with 12 bases between them. The CDR3 consists of 14 residues. CDR3 region: CASSETTNRETQYF. The CDR3 coding sequence is TGCGCCAGCAGTGAAACTACGAATAGAGAGACCCAGTACTTC.

This chain uses TRBV24-1 with TRBJ1-5, with a possible D match to TRBD1 (5 bases). V was clipped by 2 bases and J by 4 bases, with 8 bases between them. This CDR3 is 14 amino acids long. Germline V gene data show CDR1 as KGHDR and CDR2 as SFDVKD. This chain's CDR3 is CATSDWGRNQPQHF. In nucleotides, the CDR3 is TGTGCCACCAGTGATTGGGGGAGGAATCAGCCCCAGCATTTT.

This clonotype has a handful of counts. This chain uses TRBV7-9 with TRBJ2-3; possibly TRBD1 for D (7 bases). Germline CDR1 is SEHNR and CDR2 is FQNEAQ (reference sequence). This CDR3 is 16 amino acids long. V lost 1 base and J 2 bases, leaving 13 bases between the germline ends. For the CDR3, the DNA is TGTGCCAGCAGCTTAGAGCCAGGGGGGTACACAGATACGCAGTATTTT. It yields the protein CASSLEPGGYTDTQYF.

In this sample, this clonotype turned up many times. The chain joins TRBV10-2 to TRBJ1-2; 7 bases are a match to TRBD1. Trimming removed 10 bases from V and 6 bases from J; junction bases left unmatched: 14. The CDR3 is 14 amino acids. Germline V gene data show CDR1 as WSHSY and CDR2 as SAAADI. CDR3 sequence (DNA): TGCGCCACCCGAGGGGCAGGGGGAGCTGATGGCTACACCTTC. Encoded protein: CATRGAGGADGYTF.

Here the CDR3 reads CASSLWGGNNEQFF. Written as DNA, the CDR3 is TGTGCCAGCAGCTTGTGGGGGGGGAACAATGAGCAGTTCTTC. V gene TRBV7-3 combines with J gene TRBJ2-1; TRBD2 matches at 7 bases. Germline V gene data show CDR1 as SGHTA and CDR2 as FQGTGA. The ends lost 3 bases at V and 5 bases at J; junction bases unmatched: 4. There are 14 residues in the CDR3.

This clonotype was seen a few times. V usage is TRBV23-1 and J usage is TRBJ1-5; 9 positions match TRBD1. TRBV23-1 is an ORF, and what it does is uncertain. This CDR3 has 17 residues. V lost 0 bases and J lost 5; bases outside the gene matches: 8. The CDR3, as DNA: TGCGCCAGCAGTCAATCAGGCGGTGGACAGGGGTATCAGCCCCAGCATTTT. Its protein is CASSQSGGGQGYQPQHF.

V gene TRBV27 combines with J gene TRBJ2-5; D is perhaps TRBD2 (6 bases). Trimming shortened V by 4 bases and J by 2 bases, and 11 bases separated the two germline ends. The germline CDR1 and CDR2 sequences are MNHEY and SMNVEV (reference sequence). This CDR3 contains 14 residues. The CDR3 nucleotides are TGTGCCAGCAGTTGGCGGGGCGGGCAAGAGACCCAGTACTTC. Its protein is CASSWRGGQETQYF.

Only a few counts were recorded for this clonotype. This chain's CDR3 is CSARVPGDYGYTF. As DNA, the CDR3 is TGCAGTGCTAGAGTCCCTGGGGACTATGGCTACACCTTC. The chain links TRBV20-1 to TRBJ1-2; D gene unclear. CDR1 DFQATT and CDR2 SNEGSKA come from the germline V gene (reference sequence). This CDR3 region has 13 residues. Trimming removed 1 base at V and 3 bases at J, with 9 bases between.